This T cell receptor (beta chain) was retrieved from a study of shared clonotypes between healthy human individuals. In its sample, this clone was seen once. Its matching antigen is unknown. Donors, without exception, were Caucasian adults residing in Nashville, Tennessee. Investigators divided CD4+ cells into CD45RA+ naive and CD45RA-negative memory subsets. Study results and caveats: Genetic and exposure-history diversity was limited by the few donors. Naive CD4 clonotype sharing across four donors was around 5%.

Some clones are missing from TCRdb's copy, which holds only in-frame ones; the method was immunoSEQ multiplex PCR. The sample lists around 2.5 million clones, roughly 93% seen once, with approximately 0.36% in the top ten. The junction had 7 bases not matched to a gene; V was cut back by 3 bases and J by 5 bases. This CDR3 spans 16 amino acids. Germline assignment: CDR1 ENHRY and CDR2 SYGVKD. The chain has TRBV10-3 and TRBJ2-2, with 9 nucleotides matching TRBD2. This clonotype was obtained from a young man in good health. Some clones in this sample may be carry-over from other donors' samples. Material: naive CD4+ T cells from PBMCs. Indicated subset: CD45RA+ positively selected. The CDR3 bases are TGTGCCATCAGTGAAGGTAGCGGGAGAAATACCGGGGAGCTGTTTTTT. As protein: CAISEGSGRNTGELFF.